One T cell receptor beta chain is described in this entry. As yet, its antigen is unknown. The data derive from a study of long-term antiretroviral therapy in people with HIV. It was version v3.0 of the immunoSEQ assay that was run at survey level. Sequencing was performed with immunoSEQ multiplex PCR; in TCRdb, only in-frame clones are kept and a portion is missing. The sample lists some 33,000 clones; around 79% were seen once. The germline V gene encodes CDR1 MNHEY and CDR2 SVGAGI. Unmatched junction bases numbered 8, after V lost 5 bases and J lost 7 bases. The CDR3 extends over 15 amino acids. Study outcomes and limitations: The data indicate that diversity increased after ART but remained below transplant donor controls. Across all time points, the repertoire was dominated by clones that expanded before ART.

The TCR originated in a man aged 18 to 30 with HIV. The chain carries TRBV6-5 and TRBJ2-3, with 11 bases matching TRBD2. The starting material was unsorted PBMCs, obtained 0.6 years after starting antiretroviral therapy. CDR3 sequence reads: CASSNLAGGINTQYF. CDR3 DNA: TGTGCCAGCAGTAATCTAGCGGGAGGAATTAATACGCAGTATTTT.